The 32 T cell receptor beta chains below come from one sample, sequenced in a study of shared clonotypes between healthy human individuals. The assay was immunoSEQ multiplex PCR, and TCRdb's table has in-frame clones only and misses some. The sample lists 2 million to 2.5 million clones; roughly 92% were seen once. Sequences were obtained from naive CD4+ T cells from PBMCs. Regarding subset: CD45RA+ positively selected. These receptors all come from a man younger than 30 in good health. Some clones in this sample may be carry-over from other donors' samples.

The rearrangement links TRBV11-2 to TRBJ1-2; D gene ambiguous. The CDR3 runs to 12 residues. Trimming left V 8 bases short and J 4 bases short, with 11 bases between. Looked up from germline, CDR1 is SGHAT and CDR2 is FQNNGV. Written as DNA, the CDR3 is TGTGCCAGCGGTGAGGGAGGCTATGGCTACACCTTC. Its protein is CASGEGGYGYTF.

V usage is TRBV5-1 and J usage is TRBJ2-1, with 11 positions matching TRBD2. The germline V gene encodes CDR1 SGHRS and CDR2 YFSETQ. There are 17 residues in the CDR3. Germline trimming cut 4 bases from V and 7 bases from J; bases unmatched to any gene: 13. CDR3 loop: CASSPDPLAGGLNEQFF. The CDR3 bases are TGCGCCAGCAGCCCGGACCCATTAGCGGGAGGGTTAAATGAGCAGTTCTTC. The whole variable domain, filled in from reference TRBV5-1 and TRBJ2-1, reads KAGVTQTPRYLIKTRGQQVTLSCSPISGHRSVSWYQQTPGQGLQFLFEYFSETQRNKGNFPGRFSGRQFSNSRSEMNVSTLELGDSALYLCASSPDPLAGGLNEQFFGPGTRLTVL.

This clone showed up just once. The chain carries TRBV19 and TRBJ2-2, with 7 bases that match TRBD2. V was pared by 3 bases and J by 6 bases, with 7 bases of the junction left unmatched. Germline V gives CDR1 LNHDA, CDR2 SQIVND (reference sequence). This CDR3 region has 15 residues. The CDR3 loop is CASSIWEGYAGELFF. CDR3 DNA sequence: TGTGCCAGTAGTATCTGGGAGGGATACGCCGGGGAGCTGTTTTTT.

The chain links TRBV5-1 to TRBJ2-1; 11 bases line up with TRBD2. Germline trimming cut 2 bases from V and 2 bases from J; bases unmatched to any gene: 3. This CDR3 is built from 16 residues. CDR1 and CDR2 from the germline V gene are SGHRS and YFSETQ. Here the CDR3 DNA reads TGCGCCAGCAGCTTCGGTAGCGGGAGGGCCTACAATGAGCAGTTCTTC. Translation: CASSFGSGRAYNEQFF.

CDR3 sequence (DNA): TGCGCCAGCAGCTTTACAGGGGCCGGTACCTACGAGCAGTACTTC. Amino acids: CASSFTGAGTYEQYF. V and J are TRBV5-1 and TRBJ2-7; 7 nucleotides align to TRBD1. The CDR3 covers 15 residues. V was pared by 2 bases and J by 2 bases, with 7 bases of the junction left unmatched. Germline CDR1 SGHRS, CDR2 YFSETQ.

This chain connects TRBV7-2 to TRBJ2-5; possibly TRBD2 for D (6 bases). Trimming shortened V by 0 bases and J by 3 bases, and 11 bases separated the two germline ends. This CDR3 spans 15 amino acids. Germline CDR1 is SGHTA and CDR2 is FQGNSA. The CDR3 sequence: CASSLAGAGKETQYF. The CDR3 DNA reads TGTGCCAGCAGCTTAGCTGGGGCGGGAAAAGAGACCCAGTACTTC.

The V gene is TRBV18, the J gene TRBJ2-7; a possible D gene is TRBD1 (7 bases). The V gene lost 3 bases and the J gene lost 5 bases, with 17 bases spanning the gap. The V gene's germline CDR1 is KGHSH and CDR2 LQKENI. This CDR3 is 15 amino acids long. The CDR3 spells CASSPSQGGLDEQYF. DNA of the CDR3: TGTGCCAGCTCACCGTCCCAGGGGGGCTTGGACGAGCAGTACTTC.

The CDR3 loop is CASSLGFIPDTQYF. The CDR3 region has the DNA TGTGCCAGCAGCTTAGGGTTTATTCCAGATACGCAGTATTTT. This sequence joins TRBV7-3 and TRBJ2-3, with D unresolved. This CDR3 has 14 residues. Germline V lookup: CDR1 SGHTA, CDR2 FQGTGA. Trimming stripped 2 bases from V and 4 bases from J, with 10 bases between.

The CDR3 DNA is TGTGCCAGCAGTTACCCTCCAGGGTGGGGCACTGAAGCTTTCTTT. It is translated as CASSYPPGWGTEAFF. V and J are TRBV6-6 and TRBJ1-1; a weak D match, TRBD1 (5 bases). This CDR3 comprises 15 residues. Germline CDR1 is MNHNY and CDR2 is SVGAGI (reference sequence). V gave up 2 bases and J gave up 4 bases, with 14 bases separating them.

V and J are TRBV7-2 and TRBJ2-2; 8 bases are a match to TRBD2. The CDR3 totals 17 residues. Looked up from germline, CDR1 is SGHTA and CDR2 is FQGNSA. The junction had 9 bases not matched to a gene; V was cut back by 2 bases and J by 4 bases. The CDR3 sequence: CASSLSPGGRGTGELFF. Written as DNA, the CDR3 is TGTGCCAGCAGCTTAAGCCCGGGAGGGAGGGGCACCGGGGAGCTGTTTTTT.

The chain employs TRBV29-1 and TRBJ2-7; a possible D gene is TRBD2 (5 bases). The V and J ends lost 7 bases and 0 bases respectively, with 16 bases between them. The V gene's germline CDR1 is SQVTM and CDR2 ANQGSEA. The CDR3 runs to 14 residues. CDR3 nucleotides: TGCAGCGCCCGCCTGGGGAGCGGCTCCTACGAGCAGTACTTC. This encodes CSARLGSGSYEQYF.

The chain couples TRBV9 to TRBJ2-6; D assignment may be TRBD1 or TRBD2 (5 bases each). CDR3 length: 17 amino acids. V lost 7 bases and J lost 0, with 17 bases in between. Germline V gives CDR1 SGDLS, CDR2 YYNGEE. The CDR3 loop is CASGPGTDLSGANVLTF. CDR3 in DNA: TGTGCCAGCGGTCCCGGGACGGACCTCTCTGGGGCCAACGTCCTGACTTTC.

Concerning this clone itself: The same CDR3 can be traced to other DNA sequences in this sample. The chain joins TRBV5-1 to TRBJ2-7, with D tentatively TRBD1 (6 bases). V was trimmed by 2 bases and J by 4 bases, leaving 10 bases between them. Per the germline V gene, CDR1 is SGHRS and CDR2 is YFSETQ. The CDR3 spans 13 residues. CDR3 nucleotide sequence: TGCGCCAGCAGCTTTGGACAGCCTTACGAGCAGTACTTC. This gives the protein CASSFGQPYEQYF.

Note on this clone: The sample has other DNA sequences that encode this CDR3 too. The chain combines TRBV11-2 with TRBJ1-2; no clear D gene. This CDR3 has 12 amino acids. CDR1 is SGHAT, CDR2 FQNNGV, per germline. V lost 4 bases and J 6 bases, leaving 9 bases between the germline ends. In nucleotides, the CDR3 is TGTGCCAGCAGCTGGGGTGGAAATGGCTACACCTTC. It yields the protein CASSWGGNGYTF.

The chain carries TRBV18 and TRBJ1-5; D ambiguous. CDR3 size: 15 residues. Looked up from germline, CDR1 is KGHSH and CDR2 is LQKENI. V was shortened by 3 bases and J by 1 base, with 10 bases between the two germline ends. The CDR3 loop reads CASSPAQSSNQPQHF. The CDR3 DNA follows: TGTGCCAGCTCACCCGCTCAGTCGAGCAATCAGCCCCAGCATTTT.

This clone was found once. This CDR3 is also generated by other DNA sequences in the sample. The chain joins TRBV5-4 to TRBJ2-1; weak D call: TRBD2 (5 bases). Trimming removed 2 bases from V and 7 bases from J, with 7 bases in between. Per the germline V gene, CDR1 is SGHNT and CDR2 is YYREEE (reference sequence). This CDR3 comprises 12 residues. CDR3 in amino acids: CASSLGSNEQFF. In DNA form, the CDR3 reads TGTGCCAGCAGCTTAGGGAGTAATGAGCAGTTCTTC.

The CDR3: CSVPGTANTEAFF. The CDR3 DNA reads as TGCAGCGTCCCCGGGACAGCGAACACTGAAGCTTTCTTT. J is TRBJ1-1 and V is TRBV29-1; 7 nucleotides match TRBD1. Germline V gene lookup returns CDR1 SQVTM and CDR2 ANQGSEA. There are 13 residues in the CDR3. Trimming took 6 bases from V and 1 from J; bases not matched to a gene: 5.

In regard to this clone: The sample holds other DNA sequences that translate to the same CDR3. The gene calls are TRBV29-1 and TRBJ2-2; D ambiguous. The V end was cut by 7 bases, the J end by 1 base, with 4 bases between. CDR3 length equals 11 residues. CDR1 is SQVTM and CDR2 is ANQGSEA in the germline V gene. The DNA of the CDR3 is TGCAGCGGAGGGAACACCGGGGAGCTGTTTTTT. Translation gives CSGGNTGELFF.

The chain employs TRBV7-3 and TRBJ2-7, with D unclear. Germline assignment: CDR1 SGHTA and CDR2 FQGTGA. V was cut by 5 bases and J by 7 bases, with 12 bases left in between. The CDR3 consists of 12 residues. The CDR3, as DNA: TGTGCCAGCAGCCCTACGCGAAGGGAGCAGTACTTC. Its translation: CASSPTRREQYF.

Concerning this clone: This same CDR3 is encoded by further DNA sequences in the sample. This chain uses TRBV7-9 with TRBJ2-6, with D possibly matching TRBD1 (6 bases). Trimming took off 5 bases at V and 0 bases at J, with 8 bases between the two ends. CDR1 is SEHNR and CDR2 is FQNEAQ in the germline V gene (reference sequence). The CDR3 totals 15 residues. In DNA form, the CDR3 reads TGTGCCAGCAGCCTGACAGGCTCTGGGGCCAACGTCCTGACTTTC. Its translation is CASSLTGSGANVLTF.

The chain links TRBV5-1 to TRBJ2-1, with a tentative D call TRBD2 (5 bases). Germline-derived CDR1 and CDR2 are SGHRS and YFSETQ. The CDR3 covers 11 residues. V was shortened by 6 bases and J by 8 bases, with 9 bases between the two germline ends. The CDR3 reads CASTRDYEQFF. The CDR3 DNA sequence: TGCGCCAGCACGAGGGATTATGAGCAGTTCTTC. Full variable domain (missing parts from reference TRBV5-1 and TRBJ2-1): KAGVTQTPRYLIKTRGQQVTLSCSPISGHRSVSWYQQTPGQGLQFLFEYFSETQRNKGNFPGRFSGRQFSNSRSEMNVSTLELGDSALYLCASTRDYEQFFGPGTRLTVL.

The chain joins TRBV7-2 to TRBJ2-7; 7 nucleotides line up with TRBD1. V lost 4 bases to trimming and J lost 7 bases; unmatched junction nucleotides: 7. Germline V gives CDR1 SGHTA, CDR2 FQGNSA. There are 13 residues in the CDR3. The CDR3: CASSSLGGQEQYF. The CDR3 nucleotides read TGTGCCAGCAGCTCTCTAGGGGGACAGGAGCAGTACTTC.

The CDR3 nucleotides are TGTGCCAGCAGTGTCGGGCAGCTCTACAATGAGCAGTTCTTC. It specifies CASSVGQLYNEQFF. The rearrangement joins TRBV7-9 to TRBJ2-1, with D unclear. CDR1 and CDR2 from the germline V gene are SEHNR and FQNEAQ (reference sequence). The CDR3 covers 14 residues. Trimming cost V 6 bases and J 3 bases, with 12 bases left between them. Full variable domain (rest looked up from reference TRBV7-9 and TRBJ2-1): DTGVSQNPRHKITKRGQNVTFRCDPISEHNRLYWYRQTLGQGPEFLTYFQNEAQLEKSRLLSDRFSAERPKGSFSTLEIQRTEQGDSAMYLCASSVGQLYNEQFFGPGTRLTVL.

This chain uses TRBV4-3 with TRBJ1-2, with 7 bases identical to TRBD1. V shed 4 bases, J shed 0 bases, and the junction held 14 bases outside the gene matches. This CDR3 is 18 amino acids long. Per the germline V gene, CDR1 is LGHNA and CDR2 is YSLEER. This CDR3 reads CASSRSVPGQSSNYGYTF. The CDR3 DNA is TGCGCCAGCAGCCGCTCCGTCCCGGGACAGTCTTCTAACTATGGCTACACCTTC.

The CDR3 loop reads CASSQQQWDFKNIQYF. CDR3 nucleotides: TGTGCCAGCAGCCAACAACAATGGGACTTCAAAAACATTCAGTACTTC. The chain joins TRBV4-2 to TRBJ2-4; maybe TRBD2 (6 bases). The CDR3 runs to 16 residues. The germline V and J ends were trimmed by 2 bases and 3 bases, with 14 bases remaining between them. The V gene's germline CDR1 is LGHNA and CDR2 YNFKEQ.

Here the CDR3 DNA reads TGTGCCAGCAGTTCTACCGGGACATTTTATGGCTACACCTTC. This codes for CASSSTGTFYGYTF. The chain employs TRBV28 and TRBJ1-2, with TRBD1 as a possible D gene (6 bases). Germline V gene data show CDR1 as MDHEN and CDR2 as SYDVKM. The CDR3 has 14 residues. Trimming took off 4 bases at V and 5 bases at J, with 14 bases between the two ends.

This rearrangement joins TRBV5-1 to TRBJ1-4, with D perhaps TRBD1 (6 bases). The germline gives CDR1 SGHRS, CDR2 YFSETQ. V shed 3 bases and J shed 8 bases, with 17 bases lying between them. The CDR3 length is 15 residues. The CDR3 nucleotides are TGCGCCAGCAGCTCCCGAGGGGGGCGGGAGGAAAAACTGTTTTTT. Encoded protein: CASSSRGGREEKLFF.

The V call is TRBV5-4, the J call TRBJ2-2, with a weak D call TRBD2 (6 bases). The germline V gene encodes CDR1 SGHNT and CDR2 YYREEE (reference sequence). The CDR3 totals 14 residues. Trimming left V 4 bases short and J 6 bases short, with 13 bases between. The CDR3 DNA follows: TGTGCCAGCAGCGCGGGGCAGGTACCCGGGGAGCTGTTTTTT. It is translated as CASSAGQVPGELFF.

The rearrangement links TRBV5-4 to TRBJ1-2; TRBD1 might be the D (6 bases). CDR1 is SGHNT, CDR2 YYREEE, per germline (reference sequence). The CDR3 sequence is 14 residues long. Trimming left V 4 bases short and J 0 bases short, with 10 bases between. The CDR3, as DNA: TGTGCCAGCAGCAGTGACAGGACTAACTATGGCTACACCTTC. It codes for CASSSDRTNYGYTF.

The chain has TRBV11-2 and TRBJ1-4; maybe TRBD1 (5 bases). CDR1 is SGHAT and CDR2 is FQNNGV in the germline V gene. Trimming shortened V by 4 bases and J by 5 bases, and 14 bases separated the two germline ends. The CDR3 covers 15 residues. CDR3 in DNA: TGTGCCAGCAGCTCAAACCGGACACAGAATGAAAAACTGTTTTTT. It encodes CASSSNRTQNEKLFF.

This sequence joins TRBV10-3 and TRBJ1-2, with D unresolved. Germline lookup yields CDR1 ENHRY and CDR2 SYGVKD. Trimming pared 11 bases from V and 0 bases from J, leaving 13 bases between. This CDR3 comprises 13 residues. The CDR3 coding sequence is TGTGCCCAAACCGAGGACCCTAACTATGGCTACACCTTC. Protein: CAQTEDPNYGYTF.

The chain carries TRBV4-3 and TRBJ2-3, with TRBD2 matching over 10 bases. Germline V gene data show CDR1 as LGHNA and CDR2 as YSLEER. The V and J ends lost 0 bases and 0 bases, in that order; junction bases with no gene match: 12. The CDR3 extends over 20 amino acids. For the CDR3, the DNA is TGCGCCAGCAGCCAAGAACCAGTACTAGCGGGAACAAAAAGCACAGATACGCAGTATTTT. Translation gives CASSQEPVLAGTKSTDTQYF.